The entry below gives a single T cell receptor beta chain sequence along with its context. Its antigen is still unknown. Base qualities are not at hand, and no much larger clone is one base apart. These data originate in a study of cytomegalovirus exposure and HLA in healthy donors (TCRdb year 2017). Background on the whole study: According to an earlier analysis of a few hundred of the donors, about 179 million T cells yielded over 90 million unique TCR beta sequences and 276 Gb of sequence data. About 300 gigabases of sequencing data and approximately 80 million unique TCR sequences were included in an early release covering about 700 HLA-typed donors. Among the approximately 430 genotyped donors, 75% to 90% belonged to the genetic ancestry cluster associated with self-reported Caucasian donors. The aim of the study was to test whether cataloging public T cell receptors could identify signatures of past pathogen exposure. The study used immunosequencing to profile the T cell repertoires of about 670 subjects and linked those repertoires to cytomegalovirus serostatus. In addition to the first cohort of 666 subjects, a separate validation cohort of approximately 110 different subjects was used. To predict cytomegalovirus infection status, the study combined high-throughput TCR immunosequencing, statistical association of individual TCRs with disease status, and machine learning. A later analysis re-analyzed previously published TCR beta repertoires from about 730 donors and added high-resolution HLA genotyping to study TCR occurrence patterns. Rather than using new phenotypic data, the later analysis identified candidate immune exposures from TCR beta sequences and from how often those sequences occurred across donors. An earlier analysis of approximately 500 of the donors applied high-throughput TCR beta sequencing to assess whether each TCR beta V gene segment acted as functional or pseudogenic. Donor age, sex, ethnicity and CMV serostatus were compiled alongside the repertoire data. A later genetic analysis took genome-wide SNP genotypes for about 55% of the roughly 700 donors and used that subset as a discovery cohort. All discovery cohort repertoires had been generated using a single sequencing platform. Both class I and class II loci were covered by HLA typing, at four-digit resolution. The number of typed donors differed by locus: roughly 629-630 for A, B, C, DRB1 and DQB1; 522 for DQA1; approximately 600 for DPA1; and some 430 for DPB1. Several DR-DQ haplotypes were handled as single units for association and clustering because linkage in the cohort was strong. Among some 410 genotyped donors of the cohort, an average of about 220,000 unique TCR beta nucleotide sequences was sequenced per donor, of which 15% to 20% were non-productive. Points the paper makes about the study in general: In vitro tests confirmed that a few of the cytomegalovirus-associated TCR beta chains recognize cytomegalovirus antigens. In a later analysis, most CMV-associated TCR beta chains were found to appear HLA-restricted, with HLA associations seemingly driven largely by CMV exposure. Presence/absence analyses assumed roughly uniform sequencing depth across donors, an assumption that may not hold. Because counts were too low, around 17 rarely observed V segments, including chromosome 9 orphons, were left out of the earlier analysis of 587 of the donors. Immune exposure information for the cohort was limited to CMV serostatus. A further reported finding was that TCR beta sequences accurately predicted the HLA-A and HLA-B alleles for most subjects in the first cohort. A total of roughly 160 TCR beta chains were listed by the study as associated with cytomegalovirus. A later analysis associated 15,000 or so TCR beta sequences with specific HLA alleles at a false discovery rate of 0.05. In an earlier analysis of 587 of the donors, most TCR beta V segments were observed in productive rearrangements about 87% or about 30% of the time, broadly matching IMGT annotations. A later analysis reported that several top co-occurrence clusters appeared linked to parvovirus B19, influenza, CMV and Epstein-Barr virus. Because HLA typing was missing for some donors at each locus, association tests included only the typed subset. The sequencing pipeline was judged likely to have produced a cluster of highly shared sequence variants as a technical artifact. An association between a missense DCLRE1C variant and V-gene and J-gene trimming of TCR beta chains was found in a later genetic analysis and replicated in an independent cohort. Compared with the roughly 710-donor mean, donors in an Asian-associated ancestry cluster had fewer N-insertions in productive TCRs, according to a later genetic analysis. The cohort was sequenced for TCR beta chains only, and without alpha or paired-chain data the features that could be detected were limited. Linkage disequilibrium might explain the correlated functional status among segregating V segments, but an unknown experimental factor could not be ruled out. According to the authors, the approach could potentially be generalized to other disease states and immunological phenotypes. While some public TCRs were present in many individuals, most TCR sequences turned up only very rarely across donors. The 87-base-pair reads could not distinguish some IMGT-functional V segments, including TRBV6-2 and TRBV6-3, so those segments were excluded. In both the original and validation cohorts, the classifier was reported to diagnose cytomegalovirus status with high specificity and sensitivity. Assigning TCR associations to individual alleles was difficult when HLA alleles, especially DR and DQ, strongly co-occurred. Compared with equally common non-associated chains, HLA-associated TCR beta chains in a later analysis were more clonally expanded and had lower generation probabilities. In a later analysis, the rate of TCR association differed among HLA loci, with DRB1 alleles having the most associated TCRs and HLA-C alleles having the fewest.

The library came from the immunoSEQ multiplex PCR assay. A mixture of 60 forward primers for TCR Vbeta segments and 13 reverse primers for TCR Jbeta segments was used in the multiplex PCR. The CDR3 region of rearranged TCR beta genes was amplified from genomic DNA by a multiplex PCR assay. Amplified TCR beta libraries were sequenced as 87-base-pair reads on the Illumina HiSeq System. As for the authors' bioinformatics: In a later analysis, approximately 74 million unique TCR beta chains were counted across the approximately 640 repertoires, and roughly 10 million of these chains were shared by at least two donors. A nearest-neighbor algorithm error-corrected the raw reads and collapsed the reads into unique sequences, merging closely related sequences to remove PCR and sequencing errors. Alignment of CDR3 sequences to IMGT reference sequences was used to assign V, D and J gene segments. Each retained sequence needed at least a six-nucleotide match to both a V gene segment and a J gene segment. A rearrangement was called productive if the CDR3 had no stop codons and remained in frame with V and J, and every other rearrangement was called non-productive. Following IMGT convention, CDR3 was defined as the stretch from the second conserved V-encoded cysteine up to the conserved J-encoded phenylalanine. The earlier analysis of more than 450 of the donors excluded sequences that lacked an unambiguous match to a single V gene segment. In an earlier analysis of some 590 of the donors, V segments were called functional above 56.7% productive rearrangements and were called segregating when the between-donor standard deviation exceeded 5%. To diagnose cytomegalovirus status from the catalog of TCR beta chain sequences, a statistical classification framework was built. A later analysis assigned V and J genes by comparing TCR nucleotide sequences with IMGT/GENE-DB human TR gene sequences. The TCRdist pipeline was used in a later analysis to assign CDR3 sequences and most-parsimonious VDJ recombination scenarios. In a later analysis, each TCR beta chain was defined by its CDR3 amino acid sequence together with its V-gene family, and reads lacking a unique V-gene family were excluded. As a way to deal with suspected cross-contamination and a sequencing artifact, a later analysis dropped hundreds of nucleotide sequences that were highly shared and had low generation probability. In a later analysis, a clonal expansion index was calculated for each public chain from normalized within-repertoire ranks of inferred template counts. Generation probabilities in a later analysis came from a VDJ recombination model fitted to out-of-frame rearrangements, and those results were checked against IGoR. In a later analysis, hypergeometric tests were used to score TCR-TCR, TCR-HLA and TCR-CMV co-occurrence, with a repertoire-size bias correction applied to TCR pairs. False discovery rates were estimated in a later analysis by permuting HLA or CMV assignments 20 times. A later analysis grouped co-occurring TCRs with DBSCAN, adding TCRdist sequence similarity when clustering within HLA-allele-positive subsets. Repertoires with fewer than 30,000 or more than 120,000 public chains were left out of co-occurrence clustering, as were four to six repertoires with anomalous nucleotide sharing. TCRdb limited this immuneACCESS table to in-frame rearrangements with V and J called. A share of clones is missing; checked studies link under half to unresolved V genes, and the rest is unexplained. That table gives V, J and clone size, and the DNA gave D and trimming. Recorded for this sample are 100,000 or so clones; about 80% of them occurred a single time. Around 2% of the sample is held by the ten biggest clonotypes.

The cohort comprised some 730 healthy bone marrow donors. All cohort members were sampled while nominally healthy, although unrecorded immune exposures were likely present. CMV serostatus was recorded as positive for about 300 and negative for 352 of the 666 cohort members, whereas no CMV serostatus was recorded for the donor in question. Every donor gave a peripheral blood sample, and the peripheral blood mononuclear cells from that sample were used for TCR beta sequencing. The Qiagen DNeasy Blood Extraction Kit was used to extract genomic DNA from the blood cell samples. CDR1 is given as MRHNA and CDR2 as SNTAGT, both from the germline V gene. The CDR3 measures 15 amino acids from cysteine to phenylalanine. The DNA shown is the 45-base CDR3, in frame from base 1. V is pared back by 6 bases and J by 4 bases, with 13 bases lying between the germline termini.

The chain is encoded by TRBV6-4 joined to TRBJ1-6, and possibly TRBD1, on 5 matching bases. The specimen was PBMCs. The origin of this receptor is a human donor in good health. The CDR3 reads as follows: CASRVDGGYNSPLHF. The nucleotides read TGTGCCAGCAGAGTTGACGGGGGGTATAATTCACCCCTCCACTTT.